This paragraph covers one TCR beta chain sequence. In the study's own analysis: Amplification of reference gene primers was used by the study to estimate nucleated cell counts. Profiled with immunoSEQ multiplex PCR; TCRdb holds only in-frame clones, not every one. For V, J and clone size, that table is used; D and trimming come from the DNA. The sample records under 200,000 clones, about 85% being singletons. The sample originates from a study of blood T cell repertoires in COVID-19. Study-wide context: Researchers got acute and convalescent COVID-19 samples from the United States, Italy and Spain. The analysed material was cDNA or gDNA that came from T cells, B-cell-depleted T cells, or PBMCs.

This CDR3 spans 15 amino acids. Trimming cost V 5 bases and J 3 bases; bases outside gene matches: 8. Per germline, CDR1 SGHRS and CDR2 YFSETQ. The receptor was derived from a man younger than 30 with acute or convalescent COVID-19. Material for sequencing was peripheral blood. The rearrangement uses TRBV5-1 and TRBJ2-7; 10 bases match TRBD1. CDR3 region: CASSYTGTGVYEQYF. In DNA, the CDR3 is TGCGCCAGCAGTTATACCGGGACAGGGGTCTACGAGCAGTACTTC. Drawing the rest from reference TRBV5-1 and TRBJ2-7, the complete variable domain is KAGVTQTPRYLIKTRGQQVTLSCSPISGHRSVSWYQQTPGQGLQFLFEYFSETQRNKGNFPGRFSGRQFSNSRSEMNVSTLELGDSALYLCASSYTGTGVYEQYFGPGTRLTVT.